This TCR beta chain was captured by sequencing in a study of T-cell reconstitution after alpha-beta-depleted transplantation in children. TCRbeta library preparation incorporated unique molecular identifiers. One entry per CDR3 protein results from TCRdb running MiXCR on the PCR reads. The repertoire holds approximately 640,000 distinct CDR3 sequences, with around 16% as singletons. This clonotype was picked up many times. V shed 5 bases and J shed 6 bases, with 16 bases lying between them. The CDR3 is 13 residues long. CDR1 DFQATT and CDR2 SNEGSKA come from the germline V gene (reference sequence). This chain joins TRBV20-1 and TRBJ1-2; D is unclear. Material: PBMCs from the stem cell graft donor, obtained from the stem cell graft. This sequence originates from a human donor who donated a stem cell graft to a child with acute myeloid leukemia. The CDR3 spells CSALGREGNGYTF. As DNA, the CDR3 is TGCAGTGCTCTCGGAAGGGAGGGAAATGGCTACACCTTC.